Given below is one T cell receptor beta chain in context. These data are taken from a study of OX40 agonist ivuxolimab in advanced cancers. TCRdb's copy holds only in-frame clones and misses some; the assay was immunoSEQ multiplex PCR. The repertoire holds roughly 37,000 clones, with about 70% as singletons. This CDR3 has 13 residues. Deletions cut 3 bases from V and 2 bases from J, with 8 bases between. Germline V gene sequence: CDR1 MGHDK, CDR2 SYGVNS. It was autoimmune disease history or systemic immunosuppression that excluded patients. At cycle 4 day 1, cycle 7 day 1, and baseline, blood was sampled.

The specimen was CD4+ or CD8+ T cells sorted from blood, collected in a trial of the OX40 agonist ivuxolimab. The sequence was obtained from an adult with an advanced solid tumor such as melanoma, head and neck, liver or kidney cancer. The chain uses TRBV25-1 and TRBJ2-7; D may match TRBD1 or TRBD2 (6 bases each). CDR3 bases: TGTGCCAGCAGTGAGGGGGGCGCCTACGAGCAGTACTTC. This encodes CASSEGGAYEQYF.